The rows below give T cell receptor beta chains drawn from one sample of a study of CDR3 diversity in severe acne. From the PCR reads, TCRdb called clonotypes with MiXCR, one entry per CDR3 protein. Of more than 70,000 distinct CDR3 sequences listed, 45% to 55% are singletons. What was sequenced was blood. The receptors originated from a male donor in good health, serving as a control. Each CDR3 is given with its conserved first and last residue. The order of the fields is CDR3 DNA, CDR3 protein, J gene, V gene, clone size, D gene. The D gene is left open where the match is weak. Clone size is shown for a subset of rows, as once, few, many or a class of expanded clone.

cdr3_nt: TGTGCCAGCAGTTACGCCCCGGGGCGGATTGGGTACGAGCAGTACTTC
cdr3_aa: CASSYAPGRIGYEQYF
j_call: TRBJ2-7
v_call: TRBV6-5
clone_size: many
d_call: .

cdr3_nt: TGTGCCAGCAGCCCCTGGACTAGCGGGGCAGACAATGAGCAGTTCTTC
cdr3_aa: CASSPWTSGADNEQFF
j_call: TRBJ2-1
v_call: TRBV7-2
clone_size: .
d_call: TRBD2

cdr3_nt: TGTGCCAGTAGTATAGTCCCTACCACGGAACTGTTTTTT
cdr3_aa: CASSIVPTTELFF
j_call: TRBJ1-4
v_call: TRBV19
clone_size: .
d_call: .

cdr3_nt: TGTGCCAGCAGCCGTGGACTAGCGGGAGCAGATACGCAGTATTTT
cdr3_aa: CASSRGLAGADTQYF
j_call: TRBJ2-3
v_call: TRBV7-6
clone_size: .
d_call: TRBD2

cdr3_nt: TGTGCCAGCAACCGTAGGCCAGGGGGCTTAACTGAAGCTTTCTTT
cdr3_aa: CASNRRPGGLTEAFF
j_call: TRBJ1-1
v_call: TRBV9
clone_size: few
d_call: TRBD1

cdr3_nt: TGTGCCAGTAGTACAGAATATGGCTACACCTTC
cdr3_aa: CASSTEYGYTF
j_call: TRBJ1-2
v_call: TRBV19
clone_size: .
d_call: .

cdr3_nt: TGCAGCGTTGGGACAGGGGGGGACACCGGGGAGCTGTTTTTT
cdr3_aa: CSVGTGGDTGELFF
j_call: TRBJ2-2
v_call: TRBV29-1
clone_size: .
d_call: TRBD1

cdr3_nt: TGTGCCAGCACTCGGGGGATATACGTTGGGATGGCGCAGTATTTT
cdr3_aa: CASTRGIYVGMAQYF
j_call: TRBJ2-3
v_call: TRBV11-2
clone_size: .
d_call: .

cdr3_nt: TGTGCCAGCAGTTCCCCGGGAGGTGGCGACCGACAAGAGACCCAGTACTTC
cdr3_aa: CASSSPGGGDRQETQYF
j_call: TRBJ2-5
v_call: TRBV6-5
clone_size: .
d_call: TRBD2

cdr3_nt: TGTGCCAGCAGTGATAGCGGGAGCGCAGATACGCAGTATTTT
cdr3_aa: CASSDSGSADTQYF
j_call: TRBJ2-3
v_call: TRBV25-1
clone_size: .
d_call: TRBD2

cdr3_nt: TGTGCCACCAGTGATAGCCGGACCCAACCCGGGACCCAGTACTTC
cdr3_aa: CATSDSRTQPGTQYF
j_call: TRBJ2-5
v_call: TRBV24-1
clone_size: .
d_call: .

cdr3_nt: TGTGCCAGCAGCGTAGGGGGGGGCATGGAGACCCAGTACTTC
cdr3_aa: CASSVGGGMETQYF
j_call: TRBJ2-5
v_call: TRBV7-9
clone_size: many
d_call: .

cdr3_nt: TGTGCCACCAGCAGAGCGGGACAGTCCTACGAGCAGTACTTC
cdr3_aa: CATSRAGQSYEQYF
j_call: TRBJ2-7
v_call: TRBV15
clone_size: .
d_call: TRBD1

cdr3_nt: TGTGCCGGAGGTGGGAGAGGGACAGGCAGCACAGATACGCAGTATTTT
cdr3_aa: CAGGGRGTGSTDTQYF
j_call: TRBJ2-3
v_call: TRBV6-1
clone_size: .
d_call: TRBD1